This entry features one T cell receptor beta chain sequence. The data belong to a study of blood T cell repertoires in COVID-19. Assay used: immunoSEQ multiplex PCR; TCRdb lists only in-frame clones, some missing. The repertoire includes 210,000 or so clones, more than 75% of them detected once, and 12% sits in the top ten. CDR1 is MNHEY, CDR2 SVGAGI, per germline. Losses at the gene ends were 0 bases for V and 5 bases for J; bases not matched to a gene: 2. This CDR3 is 14 amino acids long. The rearrangement joins TRBV6-5 to TRBJ1-2, with 8 bases aligning to TRBD1. The source material was peripheral blood. This clonotype was sampled from a woman between 40 and 50 years old with acute or convalescent COVID-19. CDR3 sequence reads: CASSYSGQVYGYTF. In DNA form, the CDR3 reads TGTGCCAGCAGTTACTCGGGACAGGTATATGGCTACACCTTC.